A selection of T cell receptor beta chains follows, all from one sample in a study of T cell responses to AZD1222 COVID-19 vaccine. The method was immunoSEQ multiplex PCR; TCRdb's version includes in-frame clones alone and lacks a portion of them. The table has around 140,000 clones, 91% seen once; the top ten hold approximately 1.5%. The sample was peripheral blood, taken on day 0 of AZD1222 vaccination. The receptor source for this set is an adult in good health. CDR3s include the opening cysteine and the closing phenylalanine or tryptophan. D genes are given only for firm matches. The size entry is marked missing in some rows and otherwise reads once, few, many or a size class.

j_gene,d_gene,v_gene,abundance,CDR3nt,CDR3aa
TRBJ2-3,TRBD2,TRBV19,.,TGTGCCAGTAGTATAGGACTAGCGGGTATTACAGATACGCAGTATTTT,CASSIGLAGITDTQYF
TRBJ2-6,.,TRBV24-1,once,TGTGCCACCAGTGGGAAGGAATCCCCCTCTGGGGCCAACGTCCTGACTTTC,CATSGKESPSGANVLTF
TRBJ2-2,.,TRBV5-1,.,TGCGCCAGCAGCTTGTGGCCTGGGATGACCGGGGAGCTGTTTTTT,CASSLWPGMTGELFF
TRBJ2-5,TRBD2,TRBV5-6,few,TGTGCCAGCAGCTTGGGACTAGCATCAGAGACCCAGTACTTC,CASSLGLASETQYF
TRBJ1-1,.,TRBV29-1,.,TGCAGCGTTGCGGACAGGAACACTGAAGCTTTCTTT,CSVADRNTEAFF
TRBJ2-3,TRBD2,TRBV6-1,.,TGTGCCAGCAGGCCGGATCGGCGGGAGAGGGATACGCAGTATTTT,CASRPDRRERDTQYF
TRBJ1-5,.,TRBV27,.,TGTGCCAGCAGTTGGAGGAGCAATCAGCCCCAGCATTTT,CASSWRSNQPQHF
TRBJ2-2,.,TRBV7-9,few,TGTGCCAGCAGGAGCGGGCAGGGCGGCACCGGGGAGCTGTTTTTT,CASRSGQGGTGELFF
TRBJ2-6,TRBD2,TRBV27,.,TGTGCCAGCAGCCGCACAGCGGGGGGCCATCTAGTCTTTGGGGCCAACGTCCTGACTTTC,CASSRTAGGHLVFGANVLTF
TRBJ2-1,.,TRBV25-1,.,TGTGCCAGCAGTGAATTGTGGGGGGTGGGCGATGAGCAGTTCTTC,CASSELWGVGDEQFF
TRBJ2-2,TRBD2,TRBV19,.,TGTGCCAGTAGTGATGGAGTAGCGGGAGGCCGTGTCACCGGGGAGCTGTTTTTT,CASSDGVAGGRVTGELFF
TRBJ2-5,.,TRBV7-3,.,TGTGCCAGCAGCACCTCCCCCGGGAGTCAAGAGACCCAGTACTTC,CASSTSPGSQETQYF
TRBJ1-1,.,TRBV19,.,TGTGCCAGTAGTGTCGGGACTTACACTGAAGCTTTCTTT,CASSVGTYTEAFF
TRBJ2-1,.,TRBV7-3,.,TGTGCCAGCAGCCGAGACAGAAGCTCCTACAATGAGCAGTTCTTC,CASSRDRSSYNEQFF
TRBJ1-5,TRBD1,TRBV6-1,.,TGTGCCAGCAGTGAACATAACAGGGGGGTTGGTCAGCCCCAGCATTTT,CASSEHNRGVGQPQHF
TRBJ2-2,.,TRBV5-1,.,TGCGCCAGCAGCCCACAGGGTCCCACCGGGGAGCTGTTTTTT,CASSPQGPTGELFF
TRBJ1-5,.,TRBV30,.,TGTGCCTGGAGTCCCCCGGGACATAGCAATCAGCCCCAGCATTTT,CAWSPPGHSNQPQHF
TRBJ1-2,.,TRBV6-5,.,TGTGCCAGCAGTTACTCGTTGGACTATGGCTACACCTTC,CASSYSLDYGYTF
TRBJ2-3,TRBD2,TRBV11-2,.,TGTGCCAGCAGCTTAGATCTTTCTAGCGGGGGGGCTACAGATACGCAGTATTTT,CASSLDLSSGGATDTQYF
TRBJ1-3,TRBD1,TRBV11-2,.,TGTGCCAGCAGCCCAGGGGGAGGGTCTGGAAACACCATATATTTT,CASSPGGGSGNTIYF
TRBJ1-5,.,TRBV20-1,.,TGCAGTGCTAGTGGGGGGGTCAATCAGCCCCAGCATTTT,CSASGGVNQPQHF
TRBJ1-5,.,TRBV19,.,TGTGCCAGTAGTATAGGGGGCCAGCCCCAGCATTTT,CASSIGGQPQHF
TRBJ1-2,.,TRBV28,.,TGTGCCAGCAGTAGCACTAACTATGGCTACACCTTC,CASSSTNYGYTF